Below, 5 T cell receptor beta chains from the same sample are listed, as sequenced in a study of blood T cell repertoires in COVID-19 (dated by TCRdb to the early 2020s). The library came from the immunoSEQ multiplex PCR assay. Entries here come from immuneACCESS through TCRdb and include only in-frame sequences with V and J called. Some clones fail to appear in such tables; in the studies checked, an unresolved V gene covers under half of the shortfall, and the cause of the remainder is unknown. The sample table shows roughly 91,000 clones, and about 80% are seen once. The top ten hold over 6% of the sample. Sequences were obtained from peripheral blood. These receptors originate from a man aged 65 to 85 with acute or convalescent COVID-19.

This chain uses TRBV24-1 with TRBJ2-1; TRBD2 aligns across 7 bases. The CDR3 has 14 amino acids. CDR1 and CDR2 (germline): KGHDR, SFDVKD. The ends lost 6 bases at V and 6 bases at J; junction bases unmatched: 7. The CDR3 reads CATSSSGIVNEQFF. CDR3 DNA sequence: TGTGCCACCAGTTCTAGCGGCATAGTCAATGAGCAGTTCTTC.

The V call is TRBV19, the J call TRBJ1-5; TRBD1 matches at 8 bases. This CDR3 is built from 15 residues. V dropped 6 bases and J dropped 2; count of bases not matched to a gene: 6. CDR1 LNHDA and CDR2 SQIVND come from the germline V gene (reference sequence). The CDR3 sequence is CASRQGQGGNQPQHF. Here the CDR3 DNA reads TGTGCCAGTAGACAAGGACAGGGTGGCAATCAGCCCCAGCATTTT.

The chain has TRBV9 and TRBJ1-4, with 7 bases aligning to TRBD1. Looked up from germline, CDR1 is SGDLS and CDR2 is YYNGEE. CDR3 length: 14 residues. V lost 4 bases, J lost 7 bases, and 7 bases stayed unmatched. The CDR3 nucleotides are TGTGCCAGCAGCATGACAGGGATCGGTGAAAAACTGTTTTTT. This sequence encodes CASSMTGIGEKLFF.

V is TRBV5-1 and J is TRBJ1-1; perhaps TRBD1 as D (5 bases). Trimming left V 3 bases short and J 4 bases short, with 16 bases between. The CDR3 has 15 amino acids. CDR1 and CDR2 (germline): SGHRS, YFSETQ. The CDR3 loop reads CASSSGDSFITEAFF. Here the CDR3 DNA reads TGCGCCAGCAGCTCAGGAGACAGTTTTATCACTGAAGCTTTCTTT.

The chain joins TRBV27 to TRBJ2-7; D gene uncertain. V lost 3 bases to trimming and J lost 3 bases, with 15 bases between them. The CDR3 extends over 15 amino acids. From germline, CDR1 is MNHEY and CDR2 SMNVEV (reference sequence). The CDR3 nucleotides read TGTGCCAGCAGTTTCTCGGTGGGCGTGGGCTACGAGCAGTACTTC. Translated, it gives CASSFSVGVGYEQYF.